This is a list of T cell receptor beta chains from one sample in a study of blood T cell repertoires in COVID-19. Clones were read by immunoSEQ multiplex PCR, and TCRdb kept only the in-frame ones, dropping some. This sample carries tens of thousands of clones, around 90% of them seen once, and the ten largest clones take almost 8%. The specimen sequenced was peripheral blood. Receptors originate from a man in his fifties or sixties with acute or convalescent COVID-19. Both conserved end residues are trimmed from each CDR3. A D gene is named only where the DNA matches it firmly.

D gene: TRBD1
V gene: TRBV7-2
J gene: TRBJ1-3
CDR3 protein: ASSPSTGALFSGNTIY

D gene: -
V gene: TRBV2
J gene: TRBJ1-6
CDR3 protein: ASRLTGPYNSPLH

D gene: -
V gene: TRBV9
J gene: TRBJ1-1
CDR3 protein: ASSGVSAETEAF

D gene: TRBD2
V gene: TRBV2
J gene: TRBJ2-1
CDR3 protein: ASHRTSGGGEQF

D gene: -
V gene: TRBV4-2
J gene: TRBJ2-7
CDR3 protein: ASSPPGQPYEQY

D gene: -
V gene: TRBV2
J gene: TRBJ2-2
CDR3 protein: ASRPQSFNTGELF

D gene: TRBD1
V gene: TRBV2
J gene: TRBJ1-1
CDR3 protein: ARGDSEAF

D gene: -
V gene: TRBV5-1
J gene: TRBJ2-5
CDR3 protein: ASSPDGGLETQY

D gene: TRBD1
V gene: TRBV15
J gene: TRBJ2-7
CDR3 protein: ATSRGTGEDEQY

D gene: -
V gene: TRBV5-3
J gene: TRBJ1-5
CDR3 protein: ARSLRTEENSNQPQH

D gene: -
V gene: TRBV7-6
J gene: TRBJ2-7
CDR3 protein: ASSTRTDSYEQY

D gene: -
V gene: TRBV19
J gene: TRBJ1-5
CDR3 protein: ATIGDNQPQH

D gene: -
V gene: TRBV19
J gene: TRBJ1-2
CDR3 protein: ASKNRDYGYT

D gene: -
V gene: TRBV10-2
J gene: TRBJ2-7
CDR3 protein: ASRRGTPKYEQY

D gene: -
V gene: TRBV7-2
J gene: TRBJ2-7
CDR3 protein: ASSLAGSNPYEQY

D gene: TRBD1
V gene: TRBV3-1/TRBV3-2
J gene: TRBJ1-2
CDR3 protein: ASSSDRAYRGYT

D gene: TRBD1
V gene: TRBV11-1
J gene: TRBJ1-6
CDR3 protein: ASSRQGNSPLH

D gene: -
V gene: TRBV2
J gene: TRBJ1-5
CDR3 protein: ASTFLGAGQPQH

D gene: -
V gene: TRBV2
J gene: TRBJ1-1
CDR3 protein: ASSEEGGTNTEAF

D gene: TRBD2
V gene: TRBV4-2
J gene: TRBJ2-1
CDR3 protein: ASSPTSGGDNEQF

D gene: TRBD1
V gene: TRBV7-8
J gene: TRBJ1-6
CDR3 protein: ASSPQGTGQNNSPLH

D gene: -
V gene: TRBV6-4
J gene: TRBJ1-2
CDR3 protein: ASSDVWNARAGGYT

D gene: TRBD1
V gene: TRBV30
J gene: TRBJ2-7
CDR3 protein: AWSRGQGDHEQY

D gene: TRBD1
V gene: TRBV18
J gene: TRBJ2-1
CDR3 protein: ASSRNRDSRNNEQF

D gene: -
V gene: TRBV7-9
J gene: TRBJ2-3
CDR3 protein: ASSLYGGGLGTQY

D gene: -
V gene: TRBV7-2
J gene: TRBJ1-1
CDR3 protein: ASSLRVRGNTEAF

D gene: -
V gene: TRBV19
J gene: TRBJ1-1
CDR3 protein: ASSREGTEAF

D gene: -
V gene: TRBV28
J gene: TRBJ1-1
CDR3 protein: ASRPQVSEAF

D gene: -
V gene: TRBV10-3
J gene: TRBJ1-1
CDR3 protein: AISDRGNTEAF

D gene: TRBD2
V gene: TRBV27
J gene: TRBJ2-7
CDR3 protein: ASSWRENYEQY

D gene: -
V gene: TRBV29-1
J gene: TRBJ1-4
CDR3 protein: SVGQGGEKLF

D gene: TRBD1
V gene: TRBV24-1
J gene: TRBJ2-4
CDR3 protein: ATSQGGWDIQY

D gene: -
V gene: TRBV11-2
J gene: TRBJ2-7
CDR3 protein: ASSWRLELGEQY

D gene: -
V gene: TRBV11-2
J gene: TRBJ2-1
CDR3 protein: ASSLWFSSDEQF

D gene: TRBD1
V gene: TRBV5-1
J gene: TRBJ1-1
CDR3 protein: ASSQGAPTEAF

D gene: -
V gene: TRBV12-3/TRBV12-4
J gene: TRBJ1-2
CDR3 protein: ASSHRVLGGYT

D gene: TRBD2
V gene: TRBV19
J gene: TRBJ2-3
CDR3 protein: ASSPSSGGANTQY

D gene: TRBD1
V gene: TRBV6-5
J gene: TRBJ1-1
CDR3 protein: ASKIPGQGNTEAF

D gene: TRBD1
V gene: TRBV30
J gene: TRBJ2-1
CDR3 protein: AWTPPDREFEQF

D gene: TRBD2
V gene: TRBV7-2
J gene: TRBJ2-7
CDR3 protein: ASSLAGGSSYEQY

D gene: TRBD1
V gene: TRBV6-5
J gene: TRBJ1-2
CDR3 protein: ASSYLGTDNGYT

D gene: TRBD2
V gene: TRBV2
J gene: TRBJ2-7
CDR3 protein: ASISRGYEQY

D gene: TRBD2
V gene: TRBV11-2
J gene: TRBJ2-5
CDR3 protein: ASSSPGLVEETQY

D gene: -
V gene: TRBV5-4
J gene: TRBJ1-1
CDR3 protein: ASSSYREGTEAF

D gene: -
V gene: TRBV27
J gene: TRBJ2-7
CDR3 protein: ASRGGGRYEQY

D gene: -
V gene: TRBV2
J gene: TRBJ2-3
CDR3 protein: ASSETGGDTDTQY

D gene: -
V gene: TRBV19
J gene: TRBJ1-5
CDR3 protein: ASSIEGVNQPQH

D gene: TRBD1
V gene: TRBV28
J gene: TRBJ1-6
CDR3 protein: ASSVSDRDNSPLH

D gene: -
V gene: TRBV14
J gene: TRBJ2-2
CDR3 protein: ASSQEFRGTGELF

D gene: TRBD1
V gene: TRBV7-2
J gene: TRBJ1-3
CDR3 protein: ASSLRDREGNTIY